This section outlines one TCR beta chain sequence together with its context. Its antigen is still unknown. CDR3 size: 10 residues. V was cut by 4 bases and J by 6 bases, with 6 bases left in between. CDR1 and CDR2 from the germline V gene are DFQATT and SNEGSKA (reference sequence). The sample is drawn from a study of a mutant IDH1 vaccine in newly diagnosed glioma. Stated time point: week 5, during vaccination. Each vaccine dose was 300 ug of mutant IDH1 20-mer peptide, with topical imiquimod. Some clones are missing from TCRdb's copy, which holds only in-frame ones; the method was immunoSEQ multiplex PCR. The sample lists some 51,000 clones, just under 80% occurring once.

The V and J genes are TRBV20-1 and TRBJ1-2, with D unclear. This receptor was obtained from a man aged 45-65 years with glioma. The sequences come from PBMCs, collected from a glioma patient whose treatment included an IDH1 peptide vaccine. The CDR3 nucleotides read TGCAGTGCTAAGGGTGATGGCTACACCTTC. Protein product: CSAKGDGYTF.